This TCR beta chain comes out of a study of read filtering for tumor transcriptome and immune sequencing. Study in general: Per sample, TCR-region reads ranged about 4.05 to 11 million by IR-seq, roughly 85 to 1,400 by RNA-seq.

From approximately 400 ng of RNA, a library with molecular barcoded alpha/delta and beta/gamma adaptors was made. TCRdb analysed the reads with MiXCR anew, one entry per CDR3 protein. The repertoire consists of approximately 6,300 distinct CDR3 sequences, with around 22% occurring once and the leading ten covering roughly 50%. This clonotype appeared many times. Germline loops: CDR1 SGHTA, CDR2 FQGNSA. This CDR3 has 14 amino acids. V was clipped by 4 bases and J by 3 bases, with 13 bases between them. This sequence joins TRBV7-2 and TRBJ2-7, with a weak D call TRBD1 (5 bases). The specimen sequenced was a population of CD138-negative cells sorted from bone marrow. The clonotype was recovered from a donor at least 40 years old with multiple myeloma. CDR3: CASSSQGGNYEQYF. The CDR3 DNA follows: TGTGCCAGCAGCTCCCAGGGTGGGAACTACGAGCAGTACTTC.